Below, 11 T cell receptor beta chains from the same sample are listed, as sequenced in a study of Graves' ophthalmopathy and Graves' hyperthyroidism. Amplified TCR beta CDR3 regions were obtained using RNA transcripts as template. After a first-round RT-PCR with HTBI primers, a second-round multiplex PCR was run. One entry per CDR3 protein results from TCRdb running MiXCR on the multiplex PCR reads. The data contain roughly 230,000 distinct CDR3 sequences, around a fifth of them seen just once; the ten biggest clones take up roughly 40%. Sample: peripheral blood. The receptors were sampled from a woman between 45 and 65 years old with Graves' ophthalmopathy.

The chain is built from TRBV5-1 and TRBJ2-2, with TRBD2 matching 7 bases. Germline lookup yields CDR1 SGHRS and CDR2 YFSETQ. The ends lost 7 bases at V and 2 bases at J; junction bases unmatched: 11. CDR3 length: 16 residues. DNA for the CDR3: TGCGCCAGCGGCCCCCAAGCGGGAAGTAACACCGGGGAGCTGTTTTTT. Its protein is CASGPQAGSNTGELFF.

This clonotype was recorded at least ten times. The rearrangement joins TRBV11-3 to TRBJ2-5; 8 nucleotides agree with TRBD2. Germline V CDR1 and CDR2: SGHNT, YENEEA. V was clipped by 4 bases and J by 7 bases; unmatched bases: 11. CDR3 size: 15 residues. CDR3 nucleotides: TGTGCCAGCAGCTCTTCCGGACTAGCCCTAGGGACCCAGTACTTC. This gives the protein CASSSSGLALGTQYF.

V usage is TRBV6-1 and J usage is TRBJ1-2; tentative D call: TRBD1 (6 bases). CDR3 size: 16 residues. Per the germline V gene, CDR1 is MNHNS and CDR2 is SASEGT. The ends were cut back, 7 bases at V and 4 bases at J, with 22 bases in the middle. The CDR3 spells CASKIAGQDSPYGYTF. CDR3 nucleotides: TGTGCCAGCAAAATAGCGGGTCAGGACAGTCCCTATGGCTACACCTTC.

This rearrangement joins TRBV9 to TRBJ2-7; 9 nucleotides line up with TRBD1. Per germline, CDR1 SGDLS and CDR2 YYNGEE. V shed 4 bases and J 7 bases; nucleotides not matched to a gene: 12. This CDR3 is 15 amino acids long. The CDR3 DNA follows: TGTGCCAGCAGCCTCGGCGGGACAGGGACGGAGGAGCAGTACTTC. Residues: CASSLGGTGTEEQYF.

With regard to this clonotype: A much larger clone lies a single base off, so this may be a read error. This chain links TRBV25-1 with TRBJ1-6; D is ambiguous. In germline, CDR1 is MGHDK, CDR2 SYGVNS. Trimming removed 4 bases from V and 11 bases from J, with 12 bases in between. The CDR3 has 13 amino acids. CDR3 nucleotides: TGTGCCAGCAGTGCACAAGGAAATCCACCCCTCCACTTT. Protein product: CASSAQGNPPLHF.

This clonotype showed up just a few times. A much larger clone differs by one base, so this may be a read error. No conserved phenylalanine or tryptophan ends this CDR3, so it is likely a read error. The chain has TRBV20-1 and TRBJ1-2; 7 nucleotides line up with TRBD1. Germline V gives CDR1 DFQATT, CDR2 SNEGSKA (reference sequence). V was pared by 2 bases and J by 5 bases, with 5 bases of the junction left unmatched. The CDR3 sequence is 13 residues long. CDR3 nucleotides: TGCAGTGCTAGACCGGGACAGCCTTATGGCTACACCTCC. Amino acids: CSARPGQPYGYTS.

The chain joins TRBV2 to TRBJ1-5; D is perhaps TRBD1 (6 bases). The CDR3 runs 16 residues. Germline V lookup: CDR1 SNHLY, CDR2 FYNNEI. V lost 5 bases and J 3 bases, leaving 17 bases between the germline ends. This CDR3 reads CASSPSRTAVNQPQHF. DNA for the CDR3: TGTGCCAGCAGTCCGTCAAGGACAGCGGTCAATCAGCCCCAGCATTTT.

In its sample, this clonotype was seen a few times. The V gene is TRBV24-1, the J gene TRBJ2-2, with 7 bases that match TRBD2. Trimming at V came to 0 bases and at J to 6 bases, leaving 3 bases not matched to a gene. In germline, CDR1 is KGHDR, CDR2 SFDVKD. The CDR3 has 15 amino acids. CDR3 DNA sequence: TGTGCCACCAGTGATTTGGGGGGGGTGGCCGGGGAGCTGTTTTTT. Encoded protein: CATSDLGGVAGELFF.

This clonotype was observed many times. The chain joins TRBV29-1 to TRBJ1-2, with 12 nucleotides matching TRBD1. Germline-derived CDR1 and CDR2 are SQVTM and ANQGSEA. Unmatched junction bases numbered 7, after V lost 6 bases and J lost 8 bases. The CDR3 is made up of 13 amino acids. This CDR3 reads CSVGDRGPDGYTF. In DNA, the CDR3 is TGCAGCGTAGGGGACAGGGGGCCGGACGGCTACACCTTC.

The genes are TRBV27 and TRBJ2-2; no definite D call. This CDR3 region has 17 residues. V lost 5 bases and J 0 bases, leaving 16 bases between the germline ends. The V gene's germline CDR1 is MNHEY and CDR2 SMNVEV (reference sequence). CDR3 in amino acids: CASSRDPRIPNTGELFF. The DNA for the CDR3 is TGTGCCAGCAGTCGTGACCCGAGGATCCCGAACACCGGGGAGCTGTTTTTT.

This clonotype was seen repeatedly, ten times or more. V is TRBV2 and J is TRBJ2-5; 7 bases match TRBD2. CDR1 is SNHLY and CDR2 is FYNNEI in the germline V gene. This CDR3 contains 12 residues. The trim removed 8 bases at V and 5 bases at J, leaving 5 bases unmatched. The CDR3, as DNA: TGTGCCAGCCGCGGGGAGGGCGAGACCCAGTACTTC. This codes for CASRGEGETQYF.